This paragraph covers one T cell receptor (beta chain) sequence. No antigen is known for it. Base-call qualities are not available, and no considerably larger clone is one nucleotide away. Using the deep immunoSEQ assay, multiplex PCR amplified TCR CDR3 regions from genomic DNA. For each cell subset, the extracted genomic DNA was distributed evenly across all wells of several immunoSEQ 96-well plates, and each plate served as one replicate. For sorted subsets, each replicate PCR was loaded with approximately 200 ng genomic DNA, equivalent to 25,000 to 35,000 T cell genomes. Purified libraries were measured with a Qubit 3.0 fluorometer, size-checked on a Bioanalyzer 2100, and measured again with the KAPA Library Quantification kit. Every immunoSEQ 96-well plate was sequenced on a dedicated single-read 150-cycle Illumina NextSeq 550 flow cell. As for how the authors treated the data: Because only junctional sequences without quality scores were contained in the immunoSEQ output, filtering matching that applied to full-length reads could not be performed. Sequences were annotated with PyIR, a Python wrapper for IgBLAST v1.9, using IMGT germline references to assign V/J genes and CDR3. Any read was removed if the V/J assignment was weak (E-value above 1e-6), the CDR3 was missing, or the read contained stop codons, out-of-frame junctions, or ambiguous translated residues. A V3J clonotype was defined by an identical inferred V gene, J gene, and CDR3 amino acid sequence. The percentage overlap between two repertoires was calculated by dividing the number of shared unique clonotypes by the size of the smaller repertoire. RTK rarefaction, the Chao1 estimator, and Recon v2.1 estimates of unobserved clonotypes were used to assess repertoire richness. Generation probabilities were computed with OLGA for all TCRbeta clonotypes obtained by the gDNA method from several donors. TCRdb took over this immuneACCESS table, retaining in-frame rearrangements with V and J assigned. Such tables are incomplete; in checked studies, under half of the missing clones stem from an unresolved V gene, and the remainder is unexplained. The V and J calls and clone size are taken from that table; D and trimming were inferred from the DNA. This sample has a few million clones in its table, and just over 90% of those were observed once. Approximately 1.7% of the sample goes to the ten largest clones.

The source of the sample is a study of shared clonotypes between healthy human individuals (dated by TCRdb to about 2020). Some background on the complete study: Three men and a couple of women, aged 18 to 49 years, made up the cohort. Each donor's leukapheresis produced roughly between roughly 0.94 and 9.5 billion PBMCs. Different laboratories and diverse techniques were used to prepare libraries and sequence TCR repertoires, to increase sequencing depth and limit assay-specific biases. Blood TCR repertoires of about five healthy adults were deeply sequenced to estimate repertoire size and the extent of clonotype sharing between individuals. Per donor, three plates each were used for CD4 naive and CD4 memory, two for CD8 naive, and one for CD8 memory. What the work shows at the level of the full study, not this receptor alone: Across a few donors, 4.5% to 6.5% of naive CD4, 3% to 3.5% of naive CD8, approximately 2.5% of memory CD4, and approximately 0.42% of memory CD8 clonotypes were shared. Sampling was restricted to blood, and TCR repertoires in tissue are likely to differ from TCR repertoires in blood. Because the study included a small number of donors, the genetic and exposure-history diversity represented was limited. Compared with non-shared clonotypes, clonotypes shared by all four sorted-subset donors had higher generation probabilities. Incomplete sequencing was indicated by rarefaction of sorted-subset datasets, despite the large sequencing depth. Pairwise subsampling led to the expectation that sequencing depth would affect the degree of clonotype sharing among donors. Larger estimated clonotype richness was generally found for naive subsets than for memory subsets.

V and J are truncated by 0 bases and 6 bases respectively, leaving an intervening sequence of 11 bases. The CDR3 goes from the cysteine to the phenylalanine over 14 residues. Only CDR3 DNA remains: 42 bases, in frame from the first base. CDR1 and CDR2 were assigned from the germline V gene as SGHAT and FQNNGV. CD8 naive samples were obtained by positive selection for CCR7 among CD45RO-negative cells, yielding a CD45RA+CCR7+ population from which TemRA cells were excluded. The donors were healthy, HIV-negative adults who had no recently reported acute infections or vaccinations. Every donor was a Caucasian adult residing in Nashville, Tennessee, USA. After blood collection by leukapheresis, PBMCs were isolated using Ficoll-Histopaque density gradient centrifugation and then cryopreserved in the vapor phase of liquid nitrogen. Analytical flow cytometry was used to check the purity and quantity of every magnetically sorted T cell population. Each sorted fraction had its genomic DNA isolated and then quantified by UV absorbance on a Nanodrop 2000c.

The rearranged segments are TRBV11-2 and TRBJ1-1, with no confidently assigned D gene. Input material: naive CD8+ T cells from PBMCs. The sample's cell subset or site label, in plain terms: CD45RA+CCR7+. This clonotype originated in a man between 18 and 29 years old in good health. Some clones in this sample may be carry-over from other donors' samples. The DNA reads as follows: TGTGCCAGCAGCTTAGATCGCGGGTTGGCTGAAGCTTTCTTT. Its protein reads: CASSLDRGLAEAFF.